What follows are 10 T cell receptor beta chains derived from one specimen sequenced in a study of cytomegalovirus exposure and HLA in healthy donors. TCRdb's copy holds only in-frame clones and misses some; the assay was immunoSEQ multiplex PCR. Of about 72,000 clones in the sample, 94% were seen once. The source material was PBMCs. These receptors were obtained from a woman under 30 in good health and CMV-seronegative.

The chain employs TRBV27 and TRBJ2-7; 11 nucleotides line up with TRBD1. Germline V gives CDR1 MNHEY, CDR2 SMNVEV (reference sequence). Unmatched junction bases numbered 6, after V lost 11 bases and J lost 3 bases. The CDR3 is 13 residues long. In nucleotides, the CDR3 is TGTGCCTCATCCGGGACAGGGGGCTACGAGCAGTACTTC. Translating it yields CASSGTGGYEQYF.

The J gene is TRBJ2-7, the V gene TRBV4-3, with 11 bases aligning to TRBD2. The CDR3 length is 14 residues. J was trimmed by 9 bases and V by 0 bases; bases with no gene match: 4. Germline V gene lookup returns CDR1 LGHNA and CDR2 YSLEER. The CDR3 loop is CASSQETSGVVQYF. CDR3 nucleotide sequence: TGCGCCAGCAGCCAAGAGACTAGCGGGGTTGTGCAGTACTTC.

The gene calls are TRBV6-5 and TRBJ1-2, with 8 bases that match TRBD1. The J segment lost 4 bases and the V segment lost 5 bases, leaving 9 bases of the junction unmatched. Germline-derived CDR1 and CDR2 are MNHEY and SVGAGI. The CDR3 is 15 amino acids. CDR3 protein: CASSLTSGTGYGYTF. The CDR3 DNA follows: TGTGCCAGCAGTCTTACATCCGGGACAGGCTATGGCTACACCTTC.

The J gene is TRBJ2-3, the V gene TRBV6-1; D remains unclear. This CDR3 region has 13 residues. Trimming pared 0 bases from V and 5 bases from J, leaving 6 bases between. Germline assignment: CDR1 MNHNS and CDR2 SASEGT. The CDR3 sequence: CASSEARGDTQYF. In nucleotides, the CDR3 is TGTGCCAGCAGTGAAGCTCGAGGAGATACGCAGTATTTT.

The chain recombines TRBV5-5 with TRBJ2-1; the D is unclear. Between the trimmed V and J ends, which lost 0 bases and 7 bases, there was a span of 14 bases. The CDR3 has 15 amino acids. The germline V gene encodes CDR1 SGHKS and CDR2 YYEKEE (reference sequence). CDR3: CASSLAGIARNEQFF. CDR3 coding DNA: TGTGCCAGCAGCTTGGCCGGAATAGCCCGGAATGAGCAGTTCTTC. Full variable domain (rest looked up from reference TRBV5-5 and TRBJ2-1): DAGVTQSPTHLIKTRGQQVTLRCSPISGHKSVSWYQQVLGQGPQFIFQYYEKEERGRGNFPDRFSARQFPNYSSELNVNALLLGDSALYLCASSLAGIARNEQFFGPGTRLTVL.

The V call is TRBV29-1, the J call TRBJ1-4; D gene ambiguous. Deletions cut 5 bases from V and 9 bases from J, with 10 bases between. Germline V gene lookup returns CDR1 SQVTM and CDR2 ANQGSEA. The CDR3 is made up of 11 amino acids. The CDR3 DNA is TGCAGCGTTACCGACGGGAAAAAACTGTTTTTT. It specifies CSVTDGKKLFF. Filled out from reference TRBV29-1 and TRBJ1-4, the complete variable domain reads SAVISQKPSRDICQRGTSLTIQCQVDSQVTMMFWYRQQPGQSLTLIATANQGSEATYESGFVIDKFPISRPNLTFSTLTVSNMSPEDSSIYLCSVTDGKKLFFGSGTQLSVL.

V and J are TRBV7-6 and TRBJ2-7, with 16 bases fitting TRBD2. CDR3 length: 17 residues. The germline CDR1 and CDR2 sequences are SGHVS and FNYEAQ. The trim removed 4 bases at V and 3 bases at J, leaving 6 bases unmatched. CDR3 region: CASSSPGLAGGLYEQYF. The CDR3 nucleotides are TGTGCCAGCAGCTCACCGGGACTAGCGGGGGGGCTCTACGAGCAGTACTTC.

The chain uses TRBV6-1 and TRBJ2-3; 12 bases line up with TRBD2. With V trimmed by 4 bases and J by 2 bases, 4 bases remained unmatched. Germline lookup yields CDR1 MNHNS and CDR2 SASEGT. The CDR3 is 16 amino acids. The CDR3 sequence is CASSASGGAATDTQYF. In nucleotides, the CDR3 is TGTGCCAGCAGTGCTAGCGGGGGGGCAGCCACAGATACGCAGTATTTT.

The chain employs TRBV7-2 and TRBJ2-7, with D possibly matching TRBD2 (6 bases). Trimming took off 1 base at V and 3 bases at J, with 7 bases between the two ends. CDR1 and CDR2 from the germline V gene are SGHTA and FQGNSA. The CDR3 contains 13 residues. The CDR3 DNA reads as TGTGCCAGCAGCTTAGGGCGGGGCTACGAGCAGTACTTC. Its translation is CASSLGRGYEQYF.

This clone was detected once. The chain links TRBV5-1 to TRBJ1-4; TRBD1 is a possible D gene (5 bases). The germline V and J ends were trimmed by 2 bases and 7 bases, with 12 bases remaining between them. This CDR3 comprises 14 residues. From germline, CDR1 is SGHRS and CDR2 YFSETQ. In nucleotides, the CDR3 is TGCGCCAGCAGCTTACTGGGGGGGAGTGAAAAACTGTTTTTT. It is translated as CASSLLGGSEKLFF.